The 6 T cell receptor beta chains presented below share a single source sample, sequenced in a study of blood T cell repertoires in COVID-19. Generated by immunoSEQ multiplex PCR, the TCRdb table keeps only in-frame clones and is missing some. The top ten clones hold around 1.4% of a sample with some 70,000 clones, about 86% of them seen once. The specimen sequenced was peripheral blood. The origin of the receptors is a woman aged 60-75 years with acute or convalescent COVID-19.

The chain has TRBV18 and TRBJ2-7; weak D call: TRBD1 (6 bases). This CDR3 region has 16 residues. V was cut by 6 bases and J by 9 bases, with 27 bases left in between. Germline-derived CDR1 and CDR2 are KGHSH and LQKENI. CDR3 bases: TGTGCCAGCTCGCAAGAACAGGGTGGGACCCTCTTCGGGCAGTACTTC. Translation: CASSQEQGGTLFGQYF.

The CDR3 loop reads CASRRGQGTYGYTF. The CDR3 DNA sequence: TGTGCCAGTAGGAGGGGACAGGGCACCTATGGCTACACCTTC. The J gene is TRBJ1-2, the V gene TRBV19; TRBD1 aligns across 9 bases. V gave up 6 bases and J gave up 4 bases; unmatched junction bases: 6. CDR1 LNHDA and CDR2 SQIVND come from the germline V gene (reference sequence). The length of the CDR3 is 14 residues.

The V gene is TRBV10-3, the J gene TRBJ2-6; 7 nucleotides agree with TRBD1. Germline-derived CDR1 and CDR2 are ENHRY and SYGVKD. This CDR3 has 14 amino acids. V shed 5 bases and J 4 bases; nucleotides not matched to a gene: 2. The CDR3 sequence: CAISTGEGANVLTF. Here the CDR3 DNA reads TGTGCCATCAGTACAGGGGAAGGGGCCAACGTCCTGACTTTC.

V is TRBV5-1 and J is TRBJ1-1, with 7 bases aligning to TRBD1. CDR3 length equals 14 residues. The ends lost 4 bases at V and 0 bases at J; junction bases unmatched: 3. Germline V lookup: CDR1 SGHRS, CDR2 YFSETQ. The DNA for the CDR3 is TGCGCCAGCAGCCAGGGGGTCATGAACACTGAAGCTTTCTTT. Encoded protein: CASSQGVMNTEAFF.

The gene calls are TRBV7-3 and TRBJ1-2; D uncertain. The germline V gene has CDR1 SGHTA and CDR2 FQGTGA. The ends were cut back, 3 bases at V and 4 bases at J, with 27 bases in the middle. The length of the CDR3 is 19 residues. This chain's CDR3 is CASSLGGPGPNKEAYGYTF. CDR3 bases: TGTGCCAGCAGCTTGGGAGGCCCCGGTCCGAATAAGGAGGCCTATGGCTACACCTTC.

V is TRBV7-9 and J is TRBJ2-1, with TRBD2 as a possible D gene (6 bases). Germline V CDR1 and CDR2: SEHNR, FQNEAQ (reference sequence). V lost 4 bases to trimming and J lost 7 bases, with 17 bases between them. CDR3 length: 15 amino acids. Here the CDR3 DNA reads TGTGCCAGCAGCTCCCGGCGCGGGGCAGGAAATGAGCAGTTCTTC. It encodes CASSSRRGAGNEQFF. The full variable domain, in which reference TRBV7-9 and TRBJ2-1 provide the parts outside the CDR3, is DTGVSQNPRHKITKRGQNVTFRCDPISEHNRLYWYRQTLGQGPEFLTYFQNEAQLEKSRLLSDRFSAERPKGSFSTLEIQRTEQGDSAMYLCASSSRRGAGNEQFFGPGTRLTVL.